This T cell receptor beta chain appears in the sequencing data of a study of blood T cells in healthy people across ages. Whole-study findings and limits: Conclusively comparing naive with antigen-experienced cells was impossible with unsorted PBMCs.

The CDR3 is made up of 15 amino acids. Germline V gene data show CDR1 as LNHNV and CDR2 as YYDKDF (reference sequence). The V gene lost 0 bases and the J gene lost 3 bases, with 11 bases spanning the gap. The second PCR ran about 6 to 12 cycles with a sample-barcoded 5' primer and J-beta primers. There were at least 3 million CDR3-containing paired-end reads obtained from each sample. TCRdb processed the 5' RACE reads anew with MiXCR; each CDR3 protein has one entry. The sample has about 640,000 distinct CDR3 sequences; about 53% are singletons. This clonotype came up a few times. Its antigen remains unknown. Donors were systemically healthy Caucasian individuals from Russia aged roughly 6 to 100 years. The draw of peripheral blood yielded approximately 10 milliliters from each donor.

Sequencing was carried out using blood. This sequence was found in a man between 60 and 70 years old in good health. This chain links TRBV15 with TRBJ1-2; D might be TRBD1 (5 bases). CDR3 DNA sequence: TGTGCCACCAGCAGAGAAATAGGGGCTGACTATGGCTACACCTTC. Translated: CATSREIGADYGYTF.